What follows are 6 T cell receptor beta chains derived from one specimen sequenced in a study of T-cell reconstitution after alpha-beta-depleted transplantation in children. Preparing the TCRbeta library involved the use of unique molecular identifiers. TCRdb itself ran the PCR reads through MiXCR, one entry per CDR3 protein. The table has under 750,000 distinct CDR3 sequences, roughly 24% seen once; the top ten hold roughly 13%. Sequences were derived from PBMCs, mostly from graft donor cells, sampled 360 days after TCRalphabeta/CD19-depleted stem cell transplant. These receptors all stem from a boy younger than two who had a stem cell transplant for acute myeloid leukemia, so the T cells may come from the graft donor.

This clonotype was detected ten times or more. The chain couples TRBV19 to TRBJ1-5; the match to TRBD1 covers 7 bases. This CDR3 is built from 15 residues. With 7 bases clipped from V and 4 bases from J, the junction kept 10 bases outside the gene matches. Germline V gene sequence: CDR1 LNHDA, CDR2 SQIVND (reference sequence). The CDR3 sequence: CASMPDRTHNQPQHF. CDR3 coding DNA: TGTGCCAGTATGCCGGACAGGACTCATAATCAGCCCCAGCATTTT.

There are a few counts of this clonotype. The chain is built from TRBV7-2 and TRBJ2-2; weak D call: TRBD1 (6 bases). From germline, CDR1 is SGHTA and CDR2 FQGNSA. Trimming shortened V by 5 bases and J by 6 bases, and 25 bases separated the two germline ends. The CDR3 runs 18 residues. DNA of the CDR3: TGTGCCAGCAGCAGTGGGGCTACAGGGTCCCCAGTATCCGGGGAGCTGTTTTTT. It specifies CASSSGATGSPVSGELFF.

The chain combines TRBV7-8 with TRBJ2-7, with TRBD1 matching over 7 bases. Trimming took 4 bases from V and 6 from J; bases not matched to a gene: 3. Per germline, CDR1 SGHVS and CDR2 FQNEAQ. This CDR3 spans 12 amino acids. CDR3 coding DNA: TGTGCCAGCAGCTGGACAGGTTTCGAGCAGTACTTC. It yields the protein CASSWTGFEQYF.

This clonotype was picked up many times. The J gene is TRBJ1-2, the V gene TRBV6-5; no clear D gene. Trimming took 7 bases from V and 8 from J, leaving 14 bases between them. Germline V gives CDR1 MNHEY, CDR2 SVGAGI. The CDR3 length is 12 residues. This chain's CDR3 is CASKPPLGGYTF. The CDR3 bases are TGTGCCAGCAAGCCCCCATTAGGAGGCTACACCTTC.

The chain uses TRBV11-2 and TRBJ1-1; TRBD1 matches at 7 bases. The germline V gene has CDR1 SGHAT and CDR2 FQNNGV. V trimming: 4 bases; J trimming: 8 bases; junction bases outside the gene matches: 16. There are 16 residues in the CDR3. CDR3 protein: CASSSELWRGLEEAFF. The CDR3 bases are TGTGCCAGCAGCTCTGAGTTATGGAGGGGGCTTGAAGAAGCTTTCTTT.

The chain recombines TRBV20-1 with TRBJ1-2; D remains ambiguous. V shed 6 bases and J shed 6 bases, with 17 bases lying between them. Germline-derived CDR1 and CDR2 are DFQATT and SNEGSKA (reference sequence). CDR3 length equals 13 residues. CDR3 in DNA: TGCAGTGCACCAGGCCCGGGATTTGATGGCTACACCTTC. It specifies CSAPGPGFDGYTF.